This T cell receptor (beta chain) was sequenced for a study of HIV-infected patients and healthy controls. Study-wide results and limits: With just sixteen HIV-infected individuals processed, the findings' generality was considered strongly limited. Mean usage of eight alpha and eight beta V genes differed significantly in HIV-infected patients versus controls. HLA types of the donors remained undetermined.

Antiretroviral therapy had run roughly three months, about 14 weeks, before follow-up blood collection. Whole blood was used without fractionation, so all unsorted peripheral T cells were included. Approximately 510 ng RNA was reverse transcribed with alpha and beta constant-region primers. Using multiplexing indices, alpha and beta chain libraries were generated apart by chain-specific third strand synthesis. The library had 12-nucleotide molecular identifiers formed by two random hexamers joined together. TCRdb re-analysed the 5' RACE reads in MiXCR, keeping a single row per CDR3 protein. The sample has about 5,700 distinct CDR3 sequences; 8.5% to 10% are singletons. Comments on this clonotype: Antigen unknown.

The CDR3 totals 15 residues. The junction had 2 bases not matched to a gene; V was cut back by 2 bases and J by 1 base. From germline, CDR1 is MNHEY and CDR2 SMNVEV (reference sequence). The V call is TRBV27, the J call TRBJ2-3; 8 nucleotides match TRBD2. This TCR came from an adult with HIV infection. This material consisted of blood, taken during antiretroviral therapy. This CDR3 is CASSLRLARTDTQYF. CDR3 DNA sequence: TGTGCCAGCAGTTTACGACTAGCGCGCACAGATACGCAGTATTTT.